A selection of T cell receptor beta chains follows, all from one sample in a study of shared clonotypes between healthy human individuals. TCRdb's table, derived via immunoSEQ multiplex PCR, lists solely in-frame clones and lacks some. The top ten clones hold 0.95% to 1.5% of a sample with 1.5 million to 2.5 million clones, about 95% of them seen once. The sequencing sample was made of naive CD8+ T cells sorted from blood. The receptors were sampled from a man aged 18 to 30 in good health. The CDR3 runs from the conserved cysteine through the conserved F or W. D genes are given only for firm matches. Only some rows state a clone size, as once, few, many or a class for expanded clones.

clone size | D gene | J gene | V gene | CDR3 protein | CDR3 DNA
- | TRBD1 | TRBJ1-4 | TRBV2 | CASSWDRAEEKLFF | TGTGCCAGCAGCTGGGACAGGGCGGAAGAAAAACTGTTTTTT
- | - | TRBJ2-3 | TRBV4-1 | CASSHTGLTDTQYF | TGCGCCAGCAGCCACACGGGCCTCACAGATACGCAGTATTTT
- | TRBD2 | TRBJ2-7 | TRBV10-2 | CASRLAGVYEQYF | TGCGCCAGCAGATTAGCGGGAGTCTACGAGCAGTACTTC
- | - | TRBJ2-7 | TRBV27 | CASSLLDSYEQYF | TGTGCCAGCAGTTTATTGGACAGCTACGAGCAGTACTTC
- | - | TRBJ2-6 | TRBV9 | CASSVVGGGNSGANVLTF | TGTGCCAGCAGCGTAGTGGGGGGCGGTAACTCTGGGGCCAACGTCCTGACTTTC
once | TRBD2 | TRBJ2-1 | TRBV14 | CASSHLAGGYNEQFF | TGTGCCAGCAGCCACCTAGCGGGAGGGTACAATGAGCAGTTCTTC
- | - | TRBJ1-1 | TRBV28 | CASSFRGIGMNTEAFF | TGTGCCAGCAGTTTTAGGGGAATAGGGATGAACACTGAAGCTTTCTTT
- | TRBD2 | TRBJ2-1 | TRBV27 | CASSLMSGGPYNEQFF | TGTGCCAGCAGTTTAATGTCGGGAGGGCCGTACAATGAGCAGTTCTTC
- | - | TRBJ2-3 | TRBV9 | CASSVVANPTDTQYF | TGTGCCAGCAGCGTAGTGGCTAACCCCACAGATACGCAGTATTTT
- | - | TRBJ2-2 | TRBV19 | CASTLDRNTGELFF | TGTGCCAGTACCCTAGACAGGAACACCGGGGAGCTGTTTTTT
once | - | TRBJ1-6 | TRBV27 | CASSLADPSSYNSPLHF | TGTGCCAGCAGTTTAGCGGACCCGAGCTCCTATAATTCACCCCTCCACTTT
- | TRBD1 | TRBJ2-7 | TRBV5-1 | CASSFRDSYEQYF | TGCGCCAGCTCTTTCCGGGACAGTTACGAGCAGTACTTC
- | TRBD1 | TRBJ2-7 | TRBV6-5 | CASSYGTGTGVEQYF | TGTGCCAGCAGTTACGGAACCGGGACAGGGGTCGAGCAGTACTTC
- | TRBD1 | TRBJ2-7 | TRBV27 | CASSLLPGQGTYEQYF | TGTGCCAGCAGTTTATTACCGGGACAGGGGACCTACGAGCAGTACTTC
- | TRBD2 | TRBJ2-7 | TRBV4-3 | CASSHSSGGSYEQYF | TGCGCCAGCAGCCATTCTAGCGGGGGCTCCTACGAGCAGTACTTC
- | - | TRBJ2-1 | TRBV10-3 | CAISDIQKDNEQFF | TGTGCCATCAGTGATATCCAAAAAGACAATGAGCAGTTCTTC
- | TRBD1 | TRBJ1-1 | TRBV19 | CASSLPGTGNTEAFF | TGTGCCAGTAGCCTCCCTGGGACAGGGAACACTGAAGCTTTCTTT
- | - | TRBJ1-1 | TRBV29-1 | CSAPGDRGRDF | TGCAGCGCCCCGGGGGATCGAGGACGCGACTTT
- | TRBD2 | TRBJ2-7 | TRBV7-3 | CASSSLAASGEQYF | TGTGCCAGCAGCTCACTAGCGGCTAGCGGGGAGCAGTACTTC
- | TRBD1 | TRBJ2-1 | TRBV28 | CASSRRDRAYNEQFF | TGTGCCAGCAGCCGTCGGGACAGGGCTTACAATGAGCAGTTCTTC
- | TRBD1 | TRBJ1-3 | TRBV10-1 | CASSVRDRVKVRNTIYF | TGCGCCAGCAGTGTCCGGGACAGGGTTAAAGTAAGAAACACCATATATTTT
- | TRBD2 | TRBJ2-7 | TRBV6-6 | CASSYSGGGLGEQYF | TGTGCCAGCAGTTATTCCGGGGGGGGCTTAGGAGAGCAGTACTTC
- | TRBD2 | TRBJ2-1 | TRBV15 | CATSPVPGLAGEQFF | TGTGCCACGTCCCCGGTGCCGGGACTAGCGGGAGAGCAGTTCTTC
- | TRBD1 | TRBJ1-6 | TRBV27 | CVSSPGATGGSPLHF | TGTGTCAGCAGTCCGGGGGCTACAGGGGGGTCACCCCTCCACTTT
- | - | TRBJ1-1 | TRBV6-5 | CASSYSTTTEAFF | TGTGCCAGCAGTTACAGCACAACAACTGAAGCTTTCTTT
- | TRBD1 | TRBJ1-3 | TRBV9 | CASSGLTGGKGNTIYF | TGTGCCAGCAGCGGCCTGACAGGGGGAAAAGGAAACACCATATATTTT
- | TRBD1 | TRBJ1-2 | TRBV27 | CASSSMQGAYNYGYTF | TGTGCCAGCAGCTCAATGCAGGGGGCCTATAACTATGGCTACACCTTC
- | TRBD2 | TRBJ2-7 | TRBV27 | CASTTLTGGPHEQYF | TGTGCCAGCACCACCCTGACGGGAGGGCCCCACGAGCAGTACTTC
- | - | TRBJ1-1 | TRBV28 | CASSFPSGAYTEAFF | TGTGCCAGCAGTTTTCCGAGTGGGGCCTACACTGAAGCTTTCTTT
- | - | TRBJ2-7 | TRBV28 | CASSFGGQIYEQYF | TGTGCCAGCAGTTTCGGTGGCCAGATCTACGAGCAGTACTTC
once | - | TRBJ2-2 | TRBV7-9 | CASRAWDTGELFF | TGTGCCAGCAGGGCCTGGGACACCGGGGAGCTGTTTTTT
- | - | TRBJ2-5 | TRBV30 | CAWSWGSLETQYF | TGTGCCTGGAGTTGGGGGTCTTTGGAGACCCAGTACTTC
- | TRBD1 | TRBJ2-1 | TRBV27 | CASTTTGEEQFF | TGTGCCAGCACCACGACAGGGGAGGAGCAGTTCTTC
- | TRBD1 | TRBJ1-1 | TRBV27 | CASNPTGGLTEAFF | TGTGCCAGCAACCCGACAGGGGGCCTCACTGAAGCTTTCTTT
once | TRBD1 | TRBJ2-7 | TRBV5-5 | CASSLTGGPTSYEQYF | TGTGCCAGCAGCTTAACAGGGGGCCCGACGTCCTACGAGCAGTACTTC
once | - | TRBJ2-5 | TRBV7-2 | CASSLEGGSRETQYF | TGTGCCAGCAGCTTAGAAGGGGGAAGCCGGGAGACCCAGTACTTC
- | - | TRBJ1-2 | TRBV28 | CASSSLGGPHGYTF | TGTGCCAGCAGTTCCCTCGGGGGGCCCCATGGCTACACCTTC
- | - | TRBJ2-5 | TRBV4-3 | CASSQVTGQETQYF | TGCGCCAGCAGCCAAGTAACCGGACAAGAGACCCAGTACTTC